This TCR beta chain derives from a study of T-cell reconstitution after alpha-beta-depleted transplantation in children. Preparation of the TCRbeta library used unique molecular identifiers. TCRdb reprocessed the PCR reads with MiXCR, giving one entry per CDR3 protein. The sample shows over 550,000 distinct CDR3 sequences, over 9.5% of them seen only once. V was shortened by 5 bases and J by 0 bases, with 14 bases between the two germline ends. From germline, CDR1 is SGHVS and CDR2 FNYEAQ. The CDR3 is 16 residues long. The material was PBMCs from the stem cell graft donor, obtained from the stem cell graft. V and J are TRBV7-6 and TRBJ1-3; D unclear. This receptor was obtained from a human donor who donated a stem cell graft to a child with acute myeloid leukemia. Written as DNA, the CDR3 is TGTGCCAGCAGCAGAGGCGCAGCGACCTCTGGAAACACCATATATTTT. Amino acid sequence: CASSRGAATSGNTIYF. The variable domain in full, completed from reference TRBV7-6 and TRBJ1-3, reads GAGVSQSPRYKVTKRGQDVALRCDPISGHVSLYWYRQALGQGPEFLTYFNYEAQQDKSGLPNDRFSAERPEGSISTLTIQRTEQRDSAMYRCASSRGAATSGNTIYFGEGSWLTVV.